This T cell receptor (beta chain) is drawn from a study of cytomegalovirus exposure and HLA in healthy donors. Amplification used 60 Vbeta primers and 13 Jbeta primers. Clones were read by immunoSEQ multiplex PCR, and TCRdb kept only the in-frame ones, dropping some. The sample has 45,000 to 65,000 clones; 72% are singletons. Findings and caveats of the study: It is likely that the observed cluster of highly shared sequence variants was a sequencing artifact. Some TCR beta chains (roughly 160 of them) were listed as cytomegalovirus-associated. The classifier reportedly diagnosed cytomegalovirus status with high sensitivity and specificity.

Comments on this clone: Its specificity is not known.

Germline V gene sequence: CDR1 MNHEY, CDR2 SMNVEV (reference sequence). This CDR3 has 14 amino acids. Between the trimmed V and J ends, which lost 0 bases and 4 bases, there was a span of 9 bases. Sequences were obtained from PBMCs. The source of this sequence is a woman aged 45-60 years in good health and CMV-seropositive. The chain couples TRBV27 to TRBJ2-5; D is uncertain. Written as DNA, the CDR3 is TGTGCCAGCAGTTTATCGTCGGTTGTAGAGACCCAGTACTTC. Residues: CASSLSSVVETQYF.